This entry describes one T cell receptor (beta chain). As yet, its antigen is unknown. Sequenced by immunoSEQ multiplex PCR; TCRdb stores in-frame clones only, minus some. The sample shows about 49,000 clones, about 81% of them seen only once. The data originate from a study of OX40 agonist ivuxolimab in advanced cancers. About the research overall: Patients receiving dose escalation had hepatocellular carcinoma, melanoma, renal cell or head and neck cancer.

General observations from the study: Clonal expansion was seen in CD4+ and CD8+ blood T cells by week 6 at 0.1 to 3.0 mg/kg. Researchers did not determine the expanded peripheral T cells' antigen specificity.

The material sequenced was CD4+ or CD8+ T cells sorted from blood, taken in a trial of the OX40 agonist ivuxolimab. This sequence was found in an adult with an advanced solid tumor such as melanoma, head and neck, liver or kidney cancer.

CDR3 region: CASSQDGTGPYEQYF. The DNA of the CDR3 is TGCGCCAGCAGCCAAGATGGGACAGGACCCTACGAGCAGTACTTC. V is TRBV4-3 and J is TRBJ2-7; 8 bases fit TRBD1. CDR3 size: 15 residues. The V gene's germline CDR1 is LGHNA and CDR2 YSLEER. V lost 0 bases, J lost 2 bases, and 3 bases stayed unmatched.